The entry below describes one T cell receptor (beta chain). Its antigen specificity is not known. Base qualities were left out, and no much larger clone turns up one base away. The data are from a study of shared clonotypes between healthy human individuals (dated by TCRdb to 2020 to 2022). Background for the entire study: Three men and a couple of women, aged 18 to 49 years, made up the cohort. For each donor, three plates each were used for CD4 naive and CD4 memory, two plates were used for CD8 naive, and one plate was used for CD8 memory. To estimate repertoire size and how much clonotypes are shared between individuals, the study performed deep sequencing of blood TCR repertoires from a few healthy adults. Libraries were prepared and TCR repertoires were sequenced by different laboratories using diverse techniques, in order to increase sequencing depth and limit assay-specific biases. Leukapheresis yielded between about 0.94 and 10 billion PBMCs per donor.

Using the deep immunoSEQ assay, TCR CDR3 regions were amplified from genomic DNA by multiplex PCR. Extracted genomic DNA from each cell subset was distributed evenly across all wells of several immunoSEQ 96-well plates, and each plate was treated as a replicate. For sorted subsets, each replicate PCR was loaded with 200 ng genomic DNA, equivalent to roughly 30,000 T cell genomes. Purified libraries were quantified with a Qubit 3.0 fluorometer, sized on a Bioanalyzer 2100, and re-quantified with the KAPA Library Quantification kit. A separate single-read 150-cycle Illumina NextSeq 550 flow cell was used to sequence each immunoSEQ 96-well plate. In the source study's methods: Because the immunoSEQ output included only junctional sequences and no quality scores, the filtering could not be the same as the filtering used for full-length reads. To assign V/J genes and CDR3, sequences were annotated using PyIR, a Python wrapper for IgBLAST v1.9, with IMGT germline references. Reads were removed for weak V/J assignments (E-value above 1e-6), missing CDR3, stop codons, out-of-frame junctions, or ambiguous translated residues. V3J clonotypes were defined as sequences sharing an identical inferred V gene, J gene, and CDR3 amino acid sequence. To compute the percentage overlap between repertoires, the number of shared unique clonotypes was divided by the size of the smaller repertoire. Three approaches were used to assess repertoire richness: RTK rarefaction, the Chao1 estimator, and Recon v2.1 estimates of unobserved clonotypes. Generation probabilities were computed with OLGA for all TCRbeta clonotypes obtained by the gDNA method from several donors. In its TCRdb copy, this immuneACCESS table keeps in-frame sequences only and misses some clones. Where compared with another copy, unresolved V genes explain less than half of these, and the others have no known cause. V, J and clone size are taken as reported in that table, and D and trimming were inferred from the DNA itself. Here the sample has approximately 2,300,000 clones; around 90% occur a single time. 0.37% of the sample lies in the top ten.

The donors were healthy, HIV-negative adults who had no recently reported acute infections or vaccinations. Only Caucasian adults living in Nashville, Tennessee, USA were represented among the donors. CD4+ T cells were enriched by magnetic negative selection, after which naive cells were positively selected on CD45RA and the negative fraction was taken as the memory subset. Blood was collected by leukapheresis, and PBMCs were isolated by Ficoll-Histopaque density gradient centrifugation and then cryopreserved in liquid nitrogen vapor phase. Purity and quantity of every magnetically sorted T cell population were checked by analytical flow cytometry. Genomic DNA was isolated from every sorted fraction and measured by UV absorbance on a Nanodrop 2000c. The germline V gene encodes CDR1 SGHRS and CDR2 YFSETQ. Taken from cysteine to phenylalanine, the CDR3 has 14 residues. Here the CDR3 DNA is all that survives: 42 bases in frame from base 1. V loses 4 bases at its end and J loses 5 bases; junction bases beyond the gene matches: 7.

General study outcomes and caveats: Because the study included a small number of donors, the genetic and exposure-history diversity represented was limited. Higher generation probabilities were observed for clonotypes shared by all four sorted-subset donors than for non-shared clonotypes. Sharing across a handful of donors was observed for 5% to 6.5% of naive CD4, over 3% of naive CD8, about 2.3% of memory CD4, and around 0.4% of memory CD8 clonotypes. Larger estimated clonotype richness was generally found for naive subsets than for memory subsets. Based on pairwise subsampling, the degree of clonotype sharing among donors was expected to be affected by sequencing depth. Sampling was restricted to blood, and TCR repertoires in tissues likely differ from the TCR repertoires found in blood. Rarefaction of sorted-subset datasets indicated incomplete sequencing despite the large sequencing depth.

The sequencing sample was made of naive CD4+ T cells from PBMCs. The cell subset or site tag for this specimen amounts to: CD45RA+ positively selected. The receptor was isolated from a man aged 18 to 30 in good health. Some clones in this sample may be carry-over from other donors' samples. The sequence is built from TRBV5-1 and TRBJ2-5; a stretch of 8 junction bases matches TRBD2. The nucleotides read TGCGCCAGCAGCGGGGGGACTAGAGACGAGACCCAGTACTTC. This sequence encodes CASSGGTRDETQYF.